Below are 18 T cell receptor beta chains sequenced from a single sample in a study of T-cell reconstitution after alpha-beta-depleted transplantation in children (TCRdb year 2016). Library method: PCR. Sequencing used an Illumina HiSeq 2500. TCR library preparation used molecular barcoding, with unique molecular identifiers applied to normalize quantification of the TCRbeta repertoire. The raw public reads went through TCRdb reprocessing: fastp at Q25, MiXCR clone calling, in-frame beta chains kept. Rows are unified per CDR3 protein, each entry keeping the most common DNA and genes. The sample table shows roughly 500,000 distinct CDR3 sequences, and around a third are seen once. About 2.3% of the sample is taken by the ten largest. Sequenced material: PBMCs from the stem cell graft donor, taken from the stem cell graft. Source of these receptors: a human donor who donated a stem cell graft to a child with aplastic anemia.

The CDR3 nucleotides read TGTGCCAGCAGGGGGGGAGGTTATAGCAATCAGCCCCAGCATTTT. This codes for CASRGGGYSNQPQHF. This sequence joins TRBV6-1 and TRBJ1-5; possibly TRBD1 for D (5 bases). This CDR3 contains 15 residues. Germline V gives CDR1 MNHNS, CDR2 SASEGT. V dropped 6 bases and J dropped 0 bases, with 12 bases sitting between them.

The chain has TRBV6-2 or TRBV6-3 and TRBJ1-2; maybe TRBD1 (5 bases). From germline, CDR1 is MNHEY and CDR2 SVGEGT. The CDR3 is made up of 18 amino acids. V was clipped by 6 bases and J by 3 bases, with 26 bases between them. The CDR3: CASSSLGDLTFVYYGYTF. The CDR3, as DNA: TGTGCCAGCAGCTCCCTGGGGGACCTAACTTTCGTCTACTATGGCTACACCTTC.

This clonotype occurred a few times. The chain combines TRBV9 with TRBJ1-2; the D is unclear. V was pared by 0 bases and J by 1 base, with 7 bases between. The V gene's germline CDR1 is SGDLS and CDR2 YYNGEE. The CDR3 loop spans 14 amino acids. The CDR3 DNA follows: TGTGCCAGCAGCGTAGGACCGAATAACTATGGCTACACCTTC. This gives the protein CASSVGPNNYGYTF.

In this sample, this clonotype turned up a few times. The J gene is TRBJ2-1, the V gene TRBV5-6; no clear D gene. The CDR3 covers 12 residues. Germline-derived CDR1 and CDR2 are SGHDT and YYEEEE. V lost 5 bases, J lost 4 bases, and 7 bases lay in between. The CDR3 reads CASSWAYNEQFF. The CDR3 DNA reads as TGTGCCAGCAGTTGGGCTTACAATGAGCAGTTCTTC.

This clonotype occurred a few times. The chain is built from TRBV7-8 and TRBJ1-5; a possible D gene is TRBD1 (5 bases). The germline gives CDR1 SGHVS, CDR2 FQNEAQ. Trimming shortened V by 5 bases and J by 1 base, and 15 bases separated the two germline ends. The CDR3 contains 16 residues. CDR3 region: CASSPVPGTSNQPQHF. DNA of the CDR3: TGTGCCAGCAGCCCCGTCCCCGGGACGAGCAATCAGCCCCAGCATTTT.

The chain couples TRBV7-2 to TRBJ1-1, with D perhaps TRBD1 (6 bases). Germline V gives CDR1 SGHTA, CDR2 FQGNSA. Trimming took 6 bases from V and 4 from J, leaving 15 bases between them. The CDR3 length is 14 residues. DNA of the CDR3: TGTGCCAGCAGTACCAGGATAGGGGGCACTGAAGCTTTCTTT. Its protein product is CASSTRIGGTEAFF. The full variable domain, its missing parts supplied by reference TRBV7-2 and TRBJ1-1, is GAGVSQSPSNKVTEKGKDVELRCDPISGHTALYWYRQSLGQGLEFLIYFQGNSAPDKSGLPSDRFSAERTGGSVSTLTIQRTQQEDSAVYLCASSTRIGGTEAFFGQGTRLTVV.

This clonotype came up a few times. The V call is TRBV7-9, the J call TRBJ2-1, with TRBD1 identical over 7 bases. Trimming cost V 2 bases and J 3 bases; bases outside gene matches: 7. CDR1 is SEHNR and CDR2 is FQNEAQ in the germline V gene (reference sequence). This CDR3 spans 16 amino acids. CDR3 DNA: TGTGCCAGCAGCTTATTGGTGACAGGGAGCTACAATGAGCAGTTCTTC. Translation: CASSLLVTGSYNEQFF.

This rearrangement joins TRBV3-1 to TRBJ2-3; 13 bases match TRBD2. The CDR3 extends over 15 amino acids. Germline CDR1 LGHDT, CDR2 YNNKEL (reference sequence). The V gene end was trimmed by 4 bases and the J gene end by 7 bases; junction bases not matched to a gene: 5. DNA for the CDR3: TGTGCCAGCAGCCGATCCGGGACTAGCGGGAATACGCAGTATTTT. Protein product: CASSRSGTSGNTQYF.

This clonotype was seen a single time. The J gene is TRBJ1-5, the V gene TRBV12-5; TRBD1 might be the D (5 bases). The CDR3 sequence is 14 residues long. V gave up 2 bases and J gave up 6 bases, with 11 bases separating them. Per the germline V gene, CDR1 is LGHNT and CDR2 is FRNRAP. The CDR3: CASGLQGGGQPQHF. The CDR3 nucleotides read TGTGCTAGTGGTTTGCAGGGAGGAGGTCAGCCCCAGCATTTT.

This clonotype turned up a few times. The chain couples TRBV11-3 to TRBJ2-3, with TRBD2 matching over 7 bases. V shed 1 base and J 0 bases; nucleotides not matched to a gene: 7. CDR3 length: 17 residues. Per germline, CDR1 SGHNT and CDR2 YENEEA. CDR3 nucleotides: TGTGCCAGCAGCTTAGTGGCGAGCGGGATGAGCACAGATACGCAGTATTTT. It codes for CASSLVASGMSTDTQYF.

This chain links TRBV28 with TRBJ2-7; 9 positions agree with TRBD2. Germline CDR1 and CDR2: MDHEN and SYDVKM. The CDR3 is made up of 15 amino acids. V shed 7 bases and J 0 bases; nucleotides not matched to a gene: 7. The CDR3 coding sequence is TGTGCCAGCACTTTTAGCGGGGGATACTCCTACGAGCAGTACTTC. Its translation: CASTFSGGYSYEQYF. The full variable domain, in which reference TRBV28 and TRBJ2-7 provide the parts outside the CDR3, is DVKVTQSSRYLVKRTGEKVFLECVQDMDHENMFWYRQDPGLGLRLIYFSYDVKMKEKGDIPEGYSVSREKKERFSLILESASTNQTSMYLCASTFSGGYSYEQYFGPGTRLTVT.

This sequence joins TRBV7-2 and TRBJ2-3; a possible D gene is TRBD2 (7 bases). The CDR3 runs to 16 residues. The germline V gene has CDR1 SGHTA and CDR2 FQGNSA. V was pared by 6 bases and J by 4 bases, with 20 bases between. Here the CDR3 DNA reads TGTGCCAGCAGAACCCGGGGAGGGGGGGCGGCAGATACGCAGTATTTT. Protein sequence: CASRTRGGGAADTQYF.

This clonotype was counted only a few times. The chain uses TRBV5-5 and TRBJ1-5, with TRBD1 identical over 7 bases. The germline V gene encodes CDR1 SGHKS and CDR2 YYEKEE (reference sequence). The CDR3 covers 15 residues. Unmatched junction bases numbered 3, after V lost 0 bases and J lost 3 bases. The CDR3 protein is CASSLGDRHNQPQHF. The DNA of the CDR3 is TGTGCCAGCAGCTTGGGGGACAGACACAATCAGCCCCAGCATTTT.

This CDR3 reads CASSFRASSYNEQFF. The DNA for the CDR3 is TGTGCCAGCAGTTTCAGGGCCAGCTCCTACAATGAGCAGTTCTTC. V usage is TRBV12-3 or TRBV12-4 and J usage is TRBJ2-1, with D perhaps TRBD1 (5 bases). Trimming pared 3 bases from V and 0 bases from J, leaving 9 bases between. CDR3 size: 15 residues.

This clonotype has a handful of counts. The CDR3 nucleotides are TGCAGTGCTTGCCCTAGCGGGAACACCGGGGAGCTGTTTTTT. Protein: CSACPSGNTGELFF. The rearrangement uses TRBV20-1 and TRBJ2-2; TRBD2 matches 7 bases. Germline loops: CDR1 DFQATT, CDR2 SNEGSKA (reference sequence). V dropped 5 bases and J dropped 1; count of bases not matched to a gene: 4. The CDR3 spans 14 residues.

This clonotype turned up a few times. V is TRBV7-8 and J is TRBJ1-1; possibly TRBD1 for D (6 bases). V lost 4 bases and J lost 6, with 18 bases in between. The CDR3 totals 15 residues. Germline-derived CDR1 and CDR2 are SGHVS and FQNEAQ. This CDR3 is CASSYQGMVRSEAFF. The CDR3, as DNA: TGTGCCAGCAGCTACCAGGGGATGGTGCGCTCTGAAGCTTTCTTT.

The chain couples TRBV5-1 to TRBJ2-6; weak D call: TRBD1 (6 bases). Germline V gives CDR1 SGHRS, CDR2 YFSETQ. This CDR3 is 19 amino acids long. Trimming pared 3 bases from V and 0 bases from J, leaving 19 bases between. The CDR3 sequence: CASSSRGSDRSSGANVLTF. CDR3 coding DNA: TGCGCCAGCAGCTCGAGAGGTTCCGACAGGAGCTCTGGGGCCAACGTCCTGACTTTC.

CDR3 in amino acids: CALPVEAGANTGELFF. Written as DNA, the CDR3 is TGTGCTCTCCCTGTGGAAGCGGGAGCGAACACCGGGGAGCTGTTTTTT. J is TRBJ2-2 and V is TRBV7-2; 8 positions match TRBD2. The CDR3 runs 16 residues. Germline CDR1 is SGHTA and CDR2 is FQGNSA.